Following are 10 T cell receptor beta chains from one sample sequenced in a study of molecular identifiers for immune sequencing clone quantification. TCRdb re-analysed the PCR reads in MiXCR, keeping a single row per CDR3 protein. This table holds 460,000 or so distinct CDR3 sequences, about 21% found once. Sequenced material: naive CD8+ T cells from blood, with Jurkat cell RNA spiked in. Indicated subset: FACS-sorted CD8+CD4-CCR7+CD45RA+ naive T cells. These receptors originate from a human donor in good health. Some libraries in this study had Jurkat cell RNA spiked in.

This clonotype was detected a few times. V gene TRBV6-2 or TRBV6-3 combines with J gene TRBJ2-7; D is uncertain. The CDR3 is 13 residues long. The V and J ends lost 2 bases and 6 bases respectively, with 11 bases between them. The germline CDR1 and CDR2 sequences are MNHEY and SVGEGT. The DNA for the CDR3 is TGTGCCAGCAGTTACAGCGCCTCCCTCGAGCAGTACTTC. Its translation: CASSYSASLEQYF.

Many counts were recorded for this clonotype. V and J are TRBV6-6 and TRBJ2-1; 9 bases match TRBD2. V shed 2 bases, J shed 9 bases, and the junction held 8 bases outside the gene matches. The length of the CDR3 is 15 residues. The V gene's germline CDR1 is MNHNY and CDR2 SVGAGI (reference sequence). The CDR3: CASSYGGGRGSEQFF. As DNA, the CDR3 is TGTGCCAGCAGTTACGGGGGCGGGAGGGGGAGTGAGCAGTTCTTC.

This clonotype was detected ten times or more. This chain connects TRBV12-3 or TRBV12-4 to TRBJ1-1; TRBD1 agrees at 8 bases. V gave up 6 bases and J gave up 5 bases; unmatched junction bases: 8. CDR3 length equals 14 residues. CDR3 sequence: CASSQTGDRTEAFF. The DNA of the CDR3 is TGTGCCAGCAGCCAGACAGGGGATCGGACTGAAGCTTTCTTT.

The V call is TRBV7-6, the J call TRBJ1-1, with TRBD1 matching over 7 bases. The CDR3 has 12 residues. J lost 8 bases, V lost 5 bases, and 5 bases had no gene match. The germline V gene has CDR1 SGHVS and CDR2 FNYEAQ. The CDR3 loop reads CASSQGGIEAFF. The CDR3, as DNA: TGTGCCAGCAGCCAGGGGGGGATCGAAGCTTTCTTT. The full variable domain, completed using reference TRBV7-6 and TRBJ1-1, is GAGVSQSPRYKVTKRGQDVALRCDPISGHVSLYWYRQALGQGPEFLTYFNYEAQQDKSGLPNDRFSAERPEGSISTLTIQRTEQRDSAMYRCASSQGGIEAFFGQGTRLTVV.

On this clonotype itself: A much larger clone sits a single nucleotide away, making a read error possible. Given the absence of the conserved phenylalanine or tryptophan at the CDR3 end, a read error is likely. The CDR3 DNA reads as TGTGCCAGCAGCTCGGGACTAGCGGGACCCTACGAGCAGTACCTC. Its protein is CASSSGLAGPYEQYL. V and J are TRBV7-9 and TRBJ2-7, with 13 bases that match TRBD2. In germline, CDR1 is SEHNR, CDR2 FQNEAQ (reference sequence). This CDR3 is built from 15 residues. Trimming at V came to 4 bases and at J to 2 bases, leaving 2 bases not matched to a gene.

In this sample, this clonotype turned up many times. The rearrangement links TRBV6-6 to TRBJ1-3, with D perhaps matching TRBD1 (5 bases). The CDR3 has 13 residues. Trimming removed 10 bases at V and 1 base at J, with 11 bases between. CDR1 and CDR2 (germline): MNHNY, SVGAGI (reference sequence). The CDR3 loop is CATAGFSGNTIYF. CDR3 coding DNA: TGTGCCACCGCAGGGTTTTCTGGAAACACCATATATTTT.

This clonotype was observed at least ten times. Germline and junction disagree at one end, which may indicate a read error. The genes are TRBV7-2 and TRBJ2-1, with 11 bases lining up with TRBD2. The CDR3 has 15 amino acids. CDR1 and CDR2 from the germline V gene are SGHTA and FQGNSA. Written as DNA, the CDR3 is TGTGCCAGCAGCATAGCGGGGGGGCCGTACAATGAGCAGTTCTTC. Translating it yields CASSIAGGPYNEQFF.

The CDR3 is CASSEPRAGGLGIRNTIYF. The CDR3 DNA follows: TGTGCCAGCAGCGAACCCCGGGCGGGTGGCCTTGGGATTCGAAACACCATATATTTT. This chain uses TRBV9 with TRBJ1-3; D unclear. This CDR3 spans 19 amino acids. Trimming cost V 3 bases and J 5 bases, with 27 bases left between them. Germline CDR1 is SGDLS and CDR2 is YYNGEE. The full variable domain, with the rest looked up from reference TRBV9 and TRBJ1-3, is DSGVTQTPKHLITATGQRVTLRCSPRSGDLSVYWYQQSLDQGLQFLIQYYNGEERAKGNILERFSAQQFPDLHSELNLSSLELGDSALYFCASSEPRAGGLGIRNTIYFGEGSWLTVV.

Many counts were recorded for this clonotype. The V and J genes are TRBV7-6 and TRBJ1-5; 7 nucleotides match TRBD1. Trimming took 2 bases from V and 3 from J; bases not matched to a gene: 13. CDR1 and CDR2 from the germline V gene are SGHVS and FNYEAQ. The length of the CDR3 is 18 residues. As DNA, the CDR3 is TGTGCCAGCAGCTTATTTCCGACAGGGCGAAACCTCAATCAGCCCCAGCATTTT. Protein: CASSLFPTGRNLNQPQHF.

At least ten counts were recorded for this clonotype. The rearrangement uses TRBV29-1 and TRBJ2-1; the match to TRBD2 covers 7 bases. Trimming at V came to 4 bases and at J to 8 bases, leaving 8 bases not matched to a gene. CDR1 and CDR2 (germline): SQVTM, ANQGSEA. There are 13 residues in the CDR3. The CDR3 coding sequence is TGCAGCGTTGTCATGCGGGAGAGCCATGAGCAGTTCTTC. Its translation: CSVVMRESHEQFF.